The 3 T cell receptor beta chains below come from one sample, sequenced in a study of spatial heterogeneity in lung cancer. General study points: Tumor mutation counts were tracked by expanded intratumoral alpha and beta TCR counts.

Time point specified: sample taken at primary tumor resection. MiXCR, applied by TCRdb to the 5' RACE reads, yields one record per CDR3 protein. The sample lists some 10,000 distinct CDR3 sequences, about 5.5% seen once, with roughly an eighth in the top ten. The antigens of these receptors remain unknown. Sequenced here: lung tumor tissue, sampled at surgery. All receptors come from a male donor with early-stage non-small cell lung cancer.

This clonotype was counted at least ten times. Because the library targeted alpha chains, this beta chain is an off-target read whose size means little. The CDR3 spells CASSLAPGDTIYF. The CDR3 region has the DNA TGTGCCAGCAGCTTAGCACCCGGGGACACCATATATTTT. The chain uses TRBV7-2 and TRBJ1-3, with unresolved D. The CDR3 sequence is 13 residues long. Trimming took 0 bases from V and 8 from J, leaving 8 bases between them. CDR1 SGHTA and CDR2 FQGNSA come from the germline V gene.

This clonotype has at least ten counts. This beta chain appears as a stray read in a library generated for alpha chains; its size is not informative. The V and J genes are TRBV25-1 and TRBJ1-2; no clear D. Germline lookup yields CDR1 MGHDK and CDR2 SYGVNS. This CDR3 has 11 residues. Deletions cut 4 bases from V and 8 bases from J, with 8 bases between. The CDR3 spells CASSGLPGYTF. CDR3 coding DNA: TGTGCCAGCAGTGGACTCCCCGGCTACACCTTC.

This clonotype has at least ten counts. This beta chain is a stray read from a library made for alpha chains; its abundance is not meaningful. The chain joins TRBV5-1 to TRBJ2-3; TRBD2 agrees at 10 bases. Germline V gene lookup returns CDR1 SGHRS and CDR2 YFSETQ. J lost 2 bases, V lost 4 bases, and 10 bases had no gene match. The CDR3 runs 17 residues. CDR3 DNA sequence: TGCGCCAGCAGCCCGAGGGCTAGCGGGGGTTCCACAGATACGCAGTATTTT. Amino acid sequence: CASSPRASGGSTDTQYF.